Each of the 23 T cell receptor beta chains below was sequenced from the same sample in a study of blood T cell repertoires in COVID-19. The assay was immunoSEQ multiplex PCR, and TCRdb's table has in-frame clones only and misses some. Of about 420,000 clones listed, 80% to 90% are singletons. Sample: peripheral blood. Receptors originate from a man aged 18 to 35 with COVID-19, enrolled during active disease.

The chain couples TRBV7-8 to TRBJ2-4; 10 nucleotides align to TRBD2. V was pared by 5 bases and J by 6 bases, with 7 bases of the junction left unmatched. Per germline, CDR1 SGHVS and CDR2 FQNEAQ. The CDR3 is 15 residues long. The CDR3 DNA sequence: TGTGCCAGCAGCCTCCTAGCGGGGGAATTAAACATTCAGTACTTC. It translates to CASSLLAGELNIQYF. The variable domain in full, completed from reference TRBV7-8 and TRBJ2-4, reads GAGVSQSPRYKVAKRGQDVALRCDPISGHVSLFWYQQALGQGPEFLTYFQNEAQLDKSGLPSDRFFAERPEGSVSTLKIQRTQQEDSAVYLCASSLLAGELNIQYFGAGTRLSVL.

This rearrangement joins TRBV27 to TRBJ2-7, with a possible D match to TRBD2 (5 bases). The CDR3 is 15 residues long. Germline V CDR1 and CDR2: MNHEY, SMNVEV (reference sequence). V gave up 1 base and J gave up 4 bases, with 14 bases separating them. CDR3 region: CASSLYEGEGYEQYF. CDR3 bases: TGTGCCAGCAGTTTATATGAGGGAGAGGGATACGAGCAGTACTTC.

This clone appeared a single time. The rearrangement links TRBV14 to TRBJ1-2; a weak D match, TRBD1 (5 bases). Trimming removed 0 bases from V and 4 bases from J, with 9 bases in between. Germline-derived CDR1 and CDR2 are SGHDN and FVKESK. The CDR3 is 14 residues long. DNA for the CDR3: TGTGCCAGCAGCCAAGATAACAGGCCCTATGGCTACACCTTC. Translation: CASSQDNRPYGYTF. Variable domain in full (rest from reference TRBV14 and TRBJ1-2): EAGVTQFPSHSVIEKGQTVTLRCDPISGHDNLYWYRRVMGKEIKFLLHFVKESKQDESGMPNNRFLAERTGGTYSTLKVQPAELEDSGVYFCASSQDNRPYGYTFGSGTRLTVV.

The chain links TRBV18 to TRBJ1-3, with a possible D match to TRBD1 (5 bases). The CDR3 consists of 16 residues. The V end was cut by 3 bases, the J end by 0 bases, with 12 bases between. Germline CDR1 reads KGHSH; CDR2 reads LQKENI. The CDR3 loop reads CASSPLDSDSGNTIYF. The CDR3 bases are TGTGCCAGCTCACCTCTAGACAGTGACTCTGGAAACACCATATATTTT.

In DNA, the CDR3 is TGTGCCAGCAGGAGGACAGGGAGAGATAATTCACCCCTCCACTTT. Protein: CASRRTGRDNSPLHF. This rearrangement joins TRBV6-5 to TRBJ1-6; 8 bases are a match to TRBD1. This CDR3 has 15 residues. Germline CDR1 reads MNHEY; CDR2 reads SVGAGI. V lost 6 bases to trimming and J lost 5 bases; unmatched junction nucleotides: 6.

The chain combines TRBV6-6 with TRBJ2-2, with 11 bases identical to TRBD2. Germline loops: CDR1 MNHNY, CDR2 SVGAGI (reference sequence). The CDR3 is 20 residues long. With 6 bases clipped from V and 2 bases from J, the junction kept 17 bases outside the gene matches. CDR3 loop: CASSSLLGLAGGRNTGELFF. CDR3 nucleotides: TGTGCCAGCAGCTCCCTCCTCGGGCTAGCGGGAGGACGAAACACCGGGGAGCTGTTTTTT.

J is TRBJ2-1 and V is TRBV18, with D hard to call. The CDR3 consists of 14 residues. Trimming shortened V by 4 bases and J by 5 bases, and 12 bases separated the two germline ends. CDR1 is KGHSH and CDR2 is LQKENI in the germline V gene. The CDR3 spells CASSQYDNNNEQFF. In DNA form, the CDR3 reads TGTGCCAGCTCACAATACGATAACAACAATGAGCAGTTCTTC.

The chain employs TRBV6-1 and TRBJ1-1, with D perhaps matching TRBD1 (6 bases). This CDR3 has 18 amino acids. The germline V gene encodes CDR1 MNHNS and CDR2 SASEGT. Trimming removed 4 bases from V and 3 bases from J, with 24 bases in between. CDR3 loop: CASSASNPSRGWDTEAFF. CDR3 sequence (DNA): TGTGCCAGCAGTGCCTCGAACCCGAGCAGGGGCTGGGACACTGAAGCTTTCTTT.

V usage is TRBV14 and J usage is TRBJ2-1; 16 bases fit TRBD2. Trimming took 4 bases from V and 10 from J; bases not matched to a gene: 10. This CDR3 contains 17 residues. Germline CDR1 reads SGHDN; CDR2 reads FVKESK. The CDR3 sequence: CASSPGTSGGASGEQFF. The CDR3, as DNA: TGTGCCAGCAGCCCCGGGACTAGCGGGGGGGCTTCAGGAGAGCAGTTCTTC. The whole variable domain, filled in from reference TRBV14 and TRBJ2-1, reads EAGVTQFPSHSVIEKGQTVTLRCDPISGHDNLYWYRRVMGKEIKFLLHFVKESKQDESGMPNNRFLAERTGGTYSTLKVQPAELEDSGVYFCASSPGTSGGASGEQFFGPGTRLTVL.

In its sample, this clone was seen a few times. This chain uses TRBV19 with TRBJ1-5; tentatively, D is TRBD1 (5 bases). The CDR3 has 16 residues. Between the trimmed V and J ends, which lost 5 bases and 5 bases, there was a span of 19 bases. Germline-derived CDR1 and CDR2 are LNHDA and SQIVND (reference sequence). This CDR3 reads CASSGPGGRDYQPQHF. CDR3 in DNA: TGTGCCAGTAGTGGTCCCGGGGGAAGGGACTATCAGCCCCAGCATTTT.

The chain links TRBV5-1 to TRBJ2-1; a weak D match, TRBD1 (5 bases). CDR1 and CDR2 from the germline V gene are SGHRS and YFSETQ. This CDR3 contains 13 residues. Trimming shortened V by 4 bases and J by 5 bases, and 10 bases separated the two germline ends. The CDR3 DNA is TGCGCCAGCAGCGGATTGACAGACAATGAGCAGTTCTTC. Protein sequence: CASSGLTDNEQFF. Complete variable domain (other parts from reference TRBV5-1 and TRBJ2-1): KAGVTQTPRYLIKTRGQQVTLSCSPISGHRSVSWYQQTPGQGLQFLFEYFSETQRNKGNFPGRFSGRQFSNSRSEMNVSTLELGDSALYLCASSGLTDNEQFFGPGTRLTVL.

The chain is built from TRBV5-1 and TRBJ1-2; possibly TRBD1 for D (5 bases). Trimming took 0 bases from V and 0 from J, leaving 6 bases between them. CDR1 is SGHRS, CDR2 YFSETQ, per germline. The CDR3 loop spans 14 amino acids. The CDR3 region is CASSLETANYGYTF. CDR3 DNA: TGCGCCAGCAGCTTGGAGACAGCTAACTATGGCTACACCTTC.

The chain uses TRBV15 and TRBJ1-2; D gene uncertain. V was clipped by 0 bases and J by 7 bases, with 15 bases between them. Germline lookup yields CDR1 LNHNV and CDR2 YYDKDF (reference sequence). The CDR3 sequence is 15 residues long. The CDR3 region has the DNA TGTGCCACCAGCAGAGATGAAGAGGGTACGTCTGGCTACACCTTC. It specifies CATSRDEEGTSGYTF.

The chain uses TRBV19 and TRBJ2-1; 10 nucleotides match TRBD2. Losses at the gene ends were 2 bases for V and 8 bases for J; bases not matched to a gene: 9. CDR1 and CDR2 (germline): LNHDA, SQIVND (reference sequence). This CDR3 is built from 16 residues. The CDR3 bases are TGTGCCAGTAGTATACTCCCTAGCGGGAGAGGCGATGAGCAGTTCTTC. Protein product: CASSILPSGRGDEQFF.

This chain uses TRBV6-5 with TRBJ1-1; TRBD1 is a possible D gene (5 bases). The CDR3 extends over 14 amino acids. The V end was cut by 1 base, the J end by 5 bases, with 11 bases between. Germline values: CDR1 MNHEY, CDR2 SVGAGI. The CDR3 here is CASSYFGRETEAFF. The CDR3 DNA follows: TGTGCCAGCAGTTACTTCGGCAGGGAAACTGAAGCTTTCTTT.

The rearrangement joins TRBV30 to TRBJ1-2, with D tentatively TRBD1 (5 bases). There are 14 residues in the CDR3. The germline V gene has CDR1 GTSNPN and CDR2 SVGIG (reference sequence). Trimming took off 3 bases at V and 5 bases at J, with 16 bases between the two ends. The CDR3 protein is CAWSTPGRGYGYTF. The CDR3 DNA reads TGTGCCTGGAGCACTCCTGGGAGGGGATATGGCTACACCTTC.

CDR3: CASSPSGSGHYEQYF. The CDR3 nucleotides are TGCGCCAGCAGCCCCAGCGGGAGCGGGCACTACGAGCAGTACTTC. The rearrangement links TRBV4-1 to TRBJ2-7; 8 bases are a match to TRBD2. Germline-derived CDR1 and CDR2 are MGHRA and YSYEKL. The junction had 8 bases not matched to a gene; V was cut back by 4 bases and J by 3 bases. This CDR3 is built from 15 residues.

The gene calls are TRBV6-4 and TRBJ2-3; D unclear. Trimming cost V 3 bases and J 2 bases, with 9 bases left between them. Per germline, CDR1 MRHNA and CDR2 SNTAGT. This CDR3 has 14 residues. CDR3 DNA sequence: TGTGCCAGCAGTGAGGGCTGGGTCACAGATACGCAGTATTTT. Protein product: CASSEGWVTDTQYF.

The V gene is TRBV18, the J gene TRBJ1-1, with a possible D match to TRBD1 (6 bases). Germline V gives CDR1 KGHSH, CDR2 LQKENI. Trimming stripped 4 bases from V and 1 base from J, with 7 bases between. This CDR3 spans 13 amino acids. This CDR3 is CASSLGQNTEAFF. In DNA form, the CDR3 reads TGTGCCAGCTCACTGGGACAGAACACTGAAGCTTTCTTT.

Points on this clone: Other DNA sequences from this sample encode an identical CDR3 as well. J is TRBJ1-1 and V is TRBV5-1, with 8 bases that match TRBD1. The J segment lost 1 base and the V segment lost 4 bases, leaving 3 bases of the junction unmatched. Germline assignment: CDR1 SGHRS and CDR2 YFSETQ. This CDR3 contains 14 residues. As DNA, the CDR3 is TGCGCCAGCAGCAGGGACAGGACGAACACTGAAGCTTTCTTT. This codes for CASSRDRTNTEAFF.

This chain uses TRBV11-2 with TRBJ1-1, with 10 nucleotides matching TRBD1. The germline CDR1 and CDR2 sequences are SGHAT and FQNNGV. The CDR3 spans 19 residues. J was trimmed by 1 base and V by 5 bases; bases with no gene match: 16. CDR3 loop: CASSPSWDRGRWGNTEAFF. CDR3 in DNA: TGTGCCAGCAGCCCGTCATGGGACAGGGGTCGGTGGGGGAACACTGAAGCTTTCTTT.

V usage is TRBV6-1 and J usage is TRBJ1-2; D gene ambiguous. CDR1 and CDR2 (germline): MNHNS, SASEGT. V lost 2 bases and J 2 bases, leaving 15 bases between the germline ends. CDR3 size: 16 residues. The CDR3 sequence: CASSERMRGSNYGYTF. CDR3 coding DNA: TGTGCCAGCAGTGAACGGATGAGAGGTTCAAACTATGGCTACACCTTC.

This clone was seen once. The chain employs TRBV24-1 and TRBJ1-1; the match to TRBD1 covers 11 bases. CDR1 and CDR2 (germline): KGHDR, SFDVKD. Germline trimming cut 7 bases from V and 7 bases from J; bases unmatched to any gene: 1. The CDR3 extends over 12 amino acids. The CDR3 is CATRGTGGEAFF. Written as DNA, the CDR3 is TGTGCCACCAGGGGGACAGGGGGTGAAGCTTTCTTT.